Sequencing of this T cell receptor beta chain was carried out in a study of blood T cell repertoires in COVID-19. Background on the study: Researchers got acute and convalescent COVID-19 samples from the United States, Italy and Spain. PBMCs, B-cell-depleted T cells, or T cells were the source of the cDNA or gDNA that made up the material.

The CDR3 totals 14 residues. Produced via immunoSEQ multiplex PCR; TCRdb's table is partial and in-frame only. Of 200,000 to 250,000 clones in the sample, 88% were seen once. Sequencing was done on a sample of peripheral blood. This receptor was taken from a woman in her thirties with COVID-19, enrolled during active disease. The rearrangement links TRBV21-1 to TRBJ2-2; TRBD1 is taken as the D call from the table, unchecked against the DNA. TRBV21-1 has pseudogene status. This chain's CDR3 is CASNSVGHTGELFF. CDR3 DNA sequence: TGTGCCAGCAACTCGGTGGGGCACACCGGGGAGCTGTTTTTT.